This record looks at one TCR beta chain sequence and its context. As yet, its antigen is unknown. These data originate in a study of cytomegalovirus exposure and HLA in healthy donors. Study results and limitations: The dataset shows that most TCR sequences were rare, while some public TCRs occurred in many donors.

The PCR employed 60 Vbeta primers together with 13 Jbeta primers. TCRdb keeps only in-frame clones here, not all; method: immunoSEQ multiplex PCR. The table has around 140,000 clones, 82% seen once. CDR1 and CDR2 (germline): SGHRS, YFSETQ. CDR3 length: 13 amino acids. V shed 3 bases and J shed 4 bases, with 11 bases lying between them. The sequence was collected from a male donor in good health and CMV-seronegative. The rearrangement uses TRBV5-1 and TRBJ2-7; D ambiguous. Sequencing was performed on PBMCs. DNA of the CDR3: TGCGCCAGCAGCTCTGGTCCAGCGTACGAGCAGTACTTC. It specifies CASSSGPAYEQYF. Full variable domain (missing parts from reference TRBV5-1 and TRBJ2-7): KAGVTQTPRYLIKTRGQQVTLSCSPISGHRSVSWYQQTPGQGLQFLFEYFSETQRNKGNFPGRFSGRQFSNSRSEMNVSTLELGDSALYLCASSSGPAYEQYFGPGTRLTVT.